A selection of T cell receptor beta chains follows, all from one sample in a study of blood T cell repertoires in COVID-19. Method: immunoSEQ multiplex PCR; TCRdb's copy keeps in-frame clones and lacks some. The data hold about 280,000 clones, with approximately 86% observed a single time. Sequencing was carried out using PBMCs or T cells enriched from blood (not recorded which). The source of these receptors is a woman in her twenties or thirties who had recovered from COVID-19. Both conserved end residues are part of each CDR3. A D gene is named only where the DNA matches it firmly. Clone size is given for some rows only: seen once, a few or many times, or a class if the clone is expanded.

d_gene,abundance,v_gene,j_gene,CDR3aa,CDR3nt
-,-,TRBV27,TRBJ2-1,CASSLSVSSYNEQFF,TGTGCCAGCAGTTTGTCCGTTAGCTCCTACAATGAGCAGTTCTTC
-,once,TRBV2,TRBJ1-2,CASIVRSGGYTF,TGTGCCAGCATCGTTCGTTCGGGAGGCTACACCTTC
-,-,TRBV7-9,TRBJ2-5,CASSFGVGGGETQYF,TGTGCCAGCAGCTTTGGAGTCGGCGGAGGAGAGACCCAGTACTTC
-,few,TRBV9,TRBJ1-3,CASSVAGSSGNTIYF,TGTGCCAGCAGCGTAGCGGGAAGCTCTGGAAACACCATATATTTT
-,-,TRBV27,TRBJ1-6,CASSPTRQLQSPLHF,TGTGCCAGCAGTCCTACTCGACAGCTTCAATCACCCCTCCACTTT
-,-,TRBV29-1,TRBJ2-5,CSVVGGSGETQYF,TGCAGCGTCGTCGGAGGGAGCGGGGAGACCCAGTACTTC
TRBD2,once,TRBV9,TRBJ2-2,CASSAPPGWTSGRLDTGELFF,TGTGCCAGCAGCGCCCCACCAGGGTGGACTAGCGGGAGGCTCGACACCGGGGAGCTGTTTTTT
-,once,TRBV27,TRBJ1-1,CASSRKPPGTNTEAFF,TGTGCCAGCAGTCGGAAACCCCCCGGGACAAACACTGAAGCTTTCTTT
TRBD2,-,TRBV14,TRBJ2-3,CASSQRLAGSTQYF,TGTGCCAGCAGCCAAAGACTAGCAGGAAGTACGCAGTATTTT
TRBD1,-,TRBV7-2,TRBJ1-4,CASSLSLTGNNEKLFF,TGTGCCAGCAGCCTCAGCCTGACAGGGAATAATGAAAAACTGTTTTTT
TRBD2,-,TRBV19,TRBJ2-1,CASSILLAGGYNEQFF,TGTGCCAGTAGTATACTATTAGCGGGGGGTTACAATGAGCAGTTCTTC
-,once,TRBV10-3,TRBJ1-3,CAIISGENTIYF,TGTGCCATCATAAGTGGAGAAAACACCATATATTTT
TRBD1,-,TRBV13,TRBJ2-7,CASSLAGTGIYEQYF,TGTGCCAGCAGCCTCGCCGGGACAGGGATCTACGAGCAGTACTTC